This T cell receptor (delta chain) was sequenced during a study of γδ T cells in repeated Plasmodium falciparum infection. Study-wide background: Donors were malaria-exposed Malian children or age- and gender-matched Australian children. Each infection was followed by sampling at 21 days, plus baseline and some pre-infection draws.

Vgamma9/Vdelta2+ and Vdelta2-negative gammadelta T cells were flow-sorted from PBMC for bulk sequencing. There are a few counts of this clone. Its matching antigen is unknown. Findings of the study overall: The Malian cohort came from a small rural village of predominantly one ethnic group.

TCRdb called clones from the multiplex PCR reads again using CATT. The sample holds tens of thousands of delta-chain clones, about 1.5% seen once. Germline V gene data show CDR1 as TSWWSYY and CDR2 as QGS. The V and J ends lost 1 base and 0 bases respectively, with 21 bases between them. The CDR3 runs to 19 residues. Sequencing was performed on gamma-delta T cells from blood. The receptor comes from a pool of human donors (malaria-infected and uninfected, not separated). This chain links TRDV1 with TRDJ1, with D unclear. CDR3 sequence reads: CALGEHTRFSGVNTDKLIF. The CDR3 DNA follows: TGTGCTCTTGGGGAACACACTCGTTTCTCCGGGGTTAACACCGATAAACTCATCTTT.